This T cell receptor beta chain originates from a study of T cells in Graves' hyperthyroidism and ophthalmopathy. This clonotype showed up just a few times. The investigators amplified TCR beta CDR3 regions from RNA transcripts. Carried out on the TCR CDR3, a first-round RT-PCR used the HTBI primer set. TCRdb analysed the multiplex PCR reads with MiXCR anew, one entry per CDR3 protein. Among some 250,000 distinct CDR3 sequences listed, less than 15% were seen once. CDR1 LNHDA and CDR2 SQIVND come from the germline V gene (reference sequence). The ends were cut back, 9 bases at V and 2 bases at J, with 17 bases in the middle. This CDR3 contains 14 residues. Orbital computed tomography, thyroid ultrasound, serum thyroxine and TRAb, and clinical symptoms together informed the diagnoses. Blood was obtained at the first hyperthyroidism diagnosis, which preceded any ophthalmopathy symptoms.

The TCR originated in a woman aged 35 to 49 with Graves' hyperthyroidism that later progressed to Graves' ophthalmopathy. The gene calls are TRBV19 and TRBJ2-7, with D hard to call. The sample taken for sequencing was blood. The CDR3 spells CARTYPLGTYEQYF. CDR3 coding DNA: TGTGCCAGAACTTATCCGCTGGGAACCTACGAGCAGTACTTC. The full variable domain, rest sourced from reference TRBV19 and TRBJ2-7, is DGGITQSPKYLFRKEGQNVTLSCEQNLNHDAMYWYRQDPGQGLRLIYYSQIVNDFQKGDIAEGYSVSREKKESFPLTVTSAQKNPTAFYLCARTYPLGTYEQYFGPGTRLTVT.